These 9 T cell receptor beta chains were all obtained from the same sample, sequenced in a study of glioma-infiltrating T cells. The iRepertoire nested amplicon-rescue multiplex PCR amplified TCR alpha and beta CDR3s from RNA. From the multiplex PCR reads, TCRdb called clonotypes with MiXCR, one entry per CDR3 protein. The sample holds about 130,000 distinct CDR3 sequences; about 22% are singletons and the top ten take 27%. The sequencing input was glioma tissue, nonneoplastic brain tissue, or PBMCs (not recorded which). The receptors here all came from a human donor with low-grade glioma or glioblastoma, undergoing nonglioma brain surgery, or in good health (not recorded which).

A remark on this clonotype: A junction boundary mismatches the germline segment, possibly from a read error. V and J are TRBV7-2 and TRBJ1-5, with D unclear. CDR3 size: 13 residues. The V gene's germline CDR1 is SGHTA and CDR2 FQGNSA. The CDR3 loop is CASSLQGNQRQHF. The CDR3 nucleotides are TGTGCCAGCAGCTTACAAGGGAATCAGCGCCAGCATTTT.

This clonotype has a count of ten or more. The rearrangement links TRBV20-1 to TRBJ2-3; D is uncertain. CDR1 and CDR2 (germline): DFQATT, SNEGSKA (reference sequence). Trimming shortened V by 4 bases and J by 2 bases, and 13 bases separated the two germline ends. This CDR3 region has 14 residues. CDR3 amino acids: CSANRASYTDTQYF. DNA of the CDR3: TGCAGTGCTAACCGGGCCTCTTACACAGATACGCAGTATTTT.

To note about this clonotype: This may come from a read error, since a much larger clone is one base off. J is TRBJ2-7 and V is TRBV28; D perhaps matches TRBD1 (5 bases). CDR1 is MDHEN, CDR2 SYDVKM, per germline. Trimming pared 2 bases from V and 3 bases from J, leaving 8 bases between. The CDR3 has 13 amino acids. This CDR3 reads CASSLARDYEQYV. The DNA for the CDR3 is TGTGCCAGCAGTTTAGCCAGGGACTACGAGCAGTACGTC.

This clonotype was picked up one time. It may be a read error: a sequence one base away is much more abundant. The rearrangement links TRBV6-8 to TRBJ2-5; D call uncertain. Germline V gives CDR1 MNHGY, CDR2 SAAAGT. The CDR3 is 15 residues long. Trimming shortened V by 6 bases and J by 2 bases, and 16 bases separated the two germline ends. CDR3 nucleotides: TGTGCCAGCAGGTATAGGCCCTGCCCACAAGAGACCCAGTACTTC. Protein: CASRYRPCPQETQYF.

This clonotype was seen repeatedly, ten times or more. The chain uses TRBV27 and TRBJ1-5; D is unclear. CDR3 length equals 15 residues. Trimming took off 10 bases at V and 0 bases at J, with 16 bases between the two ends. Germline V gene data show CDR1 as MNHEY and CDR2 as SMNVEV (reference sequence). The CDR3 here is CATSVTPYSNQPQHF. CDR3 DNA sequence: TGTGCCACCTCCGTGACACCCTATAGCAATCAGCCCCAGCATTTT.

J is TRBJ1-5 and V is TRBV12-3 or TRBV12-4; D not resolved. V lost 7 bases and J 6 bases, leaving 10 bases between the germline ends. CDR3 size: 12 residues. CDR3 sequence reads: CASTSGSQPQHF. DNA for the CDR3: TGTGCCAGCACCTCCGGTTCTCAGCCCCAGCATTTT.

The table lists this clonotype with a few counts. V usage is TRBV28 and J usage is TRBJ1-2; D is uncertain. Germline CDR1 reads MDHEN; CDR2 reads SYDVKM. V lost 3 bases, J lost 2 bases, and 16 bases lay in between. This CDR3 has 16 residues. DNA for the CDR3: TGTGCCAGCAGTTTTGGGCAGGCCCTTTACAACTATGGCTACACCTTC. Its protein is CASSFGQALYNYGYTF.

The genes are TRBV7-9 and TRBJ1-1, with D unresolved. V was trimmed by 1 base and J by 2 bases, leaving 14 bases between them. Per the germline V gene, CDR1 is SEHNR and CDR2 is FQNEAQ (reference sequence). The CDR3 spans 16 residues. The CDR3 nucleotides are TGTGCCAGCAGCTTAGGAGGACTCAGGAAAAACACTGAAGCTTTCTTT. Protein product: CASSLGGLRKNTEAFF.

The rearrangement links TRBV18 to TRBJ2-7; TRBD2 agrees at 8 bases. CDR1 and CDR2 (germline): KGHSH, LQKENI. V lost 4 bases, J lost 3 bases, and 8 bases stayed unmatched. There are 15 residues in the CDR3. CDR3 nucleotide sequence: TGTGCCAGCTCACAGGAAGCGGGGGCCAGCTACGAGCAGTACGTC. It specifies CASSQEAGASYEQYV.